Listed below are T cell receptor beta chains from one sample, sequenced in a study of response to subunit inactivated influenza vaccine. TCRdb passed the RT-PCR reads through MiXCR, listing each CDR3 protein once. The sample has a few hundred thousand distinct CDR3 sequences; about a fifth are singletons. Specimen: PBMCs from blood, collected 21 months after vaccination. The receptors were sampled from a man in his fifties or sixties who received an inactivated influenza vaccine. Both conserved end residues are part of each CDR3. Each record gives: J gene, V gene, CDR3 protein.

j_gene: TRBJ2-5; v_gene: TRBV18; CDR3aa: CASSPGGREETQYF
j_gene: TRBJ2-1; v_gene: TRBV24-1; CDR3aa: CATSDSGWNEQFF
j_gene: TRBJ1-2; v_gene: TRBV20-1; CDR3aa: CSAGTIDRVGGYGYGYTF
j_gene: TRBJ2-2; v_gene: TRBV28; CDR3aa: CASSVQGQLTPGELFF
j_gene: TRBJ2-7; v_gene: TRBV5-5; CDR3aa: CASSLGGSGGSSSYEQYF
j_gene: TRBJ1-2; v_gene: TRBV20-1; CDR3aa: CSARVYRGTGGYTF
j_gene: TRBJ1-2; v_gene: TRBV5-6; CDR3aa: CASSLSTAGPGGYTF
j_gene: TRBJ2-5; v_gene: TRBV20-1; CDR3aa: CSARTTGGLETQYF
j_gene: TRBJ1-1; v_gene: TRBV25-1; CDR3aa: CASVGGVGTEAFF
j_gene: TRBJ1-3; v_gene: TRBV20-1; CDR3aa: CSARDFRAGNTIYF
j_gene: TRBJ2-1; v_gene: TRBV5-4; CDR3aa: CASSSDSDNEQFF
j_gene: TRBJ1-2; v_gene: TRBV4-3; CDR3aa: CASSQDFGDRFYGYTF
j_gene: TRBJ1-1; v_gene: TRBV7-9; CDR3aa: CASSPKGYPPLTEAFF
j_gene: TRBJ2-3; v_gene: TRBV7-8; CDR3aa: CASSSGAGGSTDTQYF
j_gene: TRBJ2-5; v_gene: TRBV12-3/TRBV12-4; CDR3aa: CASNQRGLAGGTQYF
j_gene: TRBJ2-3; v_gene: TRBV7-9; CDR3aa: CASSPVGDTRTDTQYF
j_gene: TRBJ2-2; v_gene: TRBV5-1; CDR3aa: CASEATANTGELFF
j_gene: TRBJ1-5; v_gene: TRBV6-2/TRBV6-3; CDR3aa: CASRDISNQPQHF
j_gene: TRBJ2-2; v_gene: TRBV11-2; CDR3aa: CASRVPGQGIGGELFF
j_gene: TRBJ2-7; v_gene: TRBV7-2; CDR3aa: CASSTLAGTYEQYF
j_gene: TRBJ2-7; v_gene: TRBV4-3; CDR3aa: CASSRWGTGAYEQYF
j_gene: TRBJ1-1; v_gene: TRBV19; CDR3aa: CASSITGGSNTEAFF
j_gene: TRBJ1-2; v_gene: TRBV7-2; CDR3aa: CASSFTGTVSNYGYTF
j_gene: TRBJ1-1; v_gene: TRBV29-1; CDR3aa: CSVEPSGGEAFF
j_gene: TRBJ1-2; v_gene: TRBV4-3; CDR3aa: CASSQVRTVSADSYTF
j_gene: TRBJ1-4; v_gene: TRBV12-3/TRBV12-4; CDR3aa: CASSFWEGEKLFF
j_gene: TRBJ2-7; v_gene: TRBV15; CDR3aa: CATSRSRDRDVEQYF
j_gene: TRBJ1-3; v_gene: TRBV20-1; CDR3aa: CSAIGGITERTGNTIYF
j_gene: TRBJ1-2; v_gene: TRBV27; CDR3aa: CASSPQKGQGNYGYTF
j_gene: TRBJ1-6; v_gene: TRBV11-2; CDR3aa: CASSLAPRSYNSPLHF
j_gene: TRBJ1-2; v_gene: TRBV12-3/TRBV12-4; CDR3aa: CASSLGFQGAKGYTF
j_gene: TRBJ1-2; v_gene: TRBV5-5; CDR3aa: CASGPGQGYNYGYTF
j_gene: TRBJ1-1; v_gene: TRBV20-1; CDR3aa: CSAGRLTEAFF
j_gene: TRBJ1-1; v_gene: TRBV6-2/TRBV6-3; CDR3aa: CASSDWTGNTEAFF
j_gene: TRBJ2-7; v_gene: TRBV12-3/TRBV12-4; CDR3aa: CASSEGQGFDEQYF
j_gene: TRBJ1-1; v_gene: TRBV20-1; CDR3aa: CSARVLVGEAFF